The next 19 T cell receptor beta chains were all read from a single sample in a study of shared clonotypes between healthy human individuals. Sequencing used immunoSEQ multiplex PCR; TCRdb keeps in-frame clones, though not all of them. The profile covers approximately 1,500,000 clones, with about 98% appearing a single time and around 0.45% taken by the ten largest. The sequencing sample was made of naive CD4+ T cells sorted from blood. This sample's subset: CD45RA+ positively selected. The receptors shown here come from a young man in good health.

The chain employs TRBV4-2 and TRBJ2-7; D uncertain. CDR1 and CDR2 (germline): LGHNA, YNFKEQ. The CDR3 runs 13 residues. V lost 4 bases and J 0 bases, leaving 7 bases between the germline ends. This chain's CDR3 is CASSPWYSYEQYF. The CDR3 DNA reads TGTGCCAGCAGCCCATGGTACTCCTACGAGCAGTACTTC.

This sequence joins TRBV7-9 and TRBJ2-1, with 16 bases that match TRBD2. Germline V CDR1 and CDR2: SEHNR, FQNEAQ (reference sequence). V lost 5 bases and J lost 6; bases outside the gene matches: 7. The length of the CDR3 is 17 residues. CDR3 sequence (DNA): TGTGCCAGCAGCCTTTCGGGACTAGCGGGAGGGGGCAATGAGCAGTTCTTC. Protein sequence: CASSLSGLAGGGNEQFF. Combining the CDR3 with reference TRBV7-9 and TRBJ2-1 gives the whole variable domain DTGVSQNPRHKITKRGQNVTFRCDPISEHNRLYWYRQTLGQGPEFLTYFQNEAQLEKSRLLSDRFSAERPKGSFSTLEIQRTEQGDSAMYLCASSLSGLAGGGNEQFFGPGTRLTVL.

The V call is TRBV5-1, the J call TRBJ2-4; 7 bases are a match to TRBD1. Germline V gene data show CDR1 as SGHRS and CDR2 as YFSETQ. This CDR3 comprises 14 residues. The trim removed 4 bases at V and 8 bases at J, leaving 9 bases unmatched. The CDR3, as DNA: TGCGCCAGCAGCCCAGACAACAGGGGATACATTCAGTACTTC. Encoded protein: CASSPDNRGYIQYF.

This chain connects TRBV5-1 to TRBJ2-5, with 8 bases fitting TRBD1. The CDR3 loop spans 14 amino acids. Trimming took 4 bases from V and 5 from J; bases not matched to a gene: 7. Germline lookup yields CDR1 SGHRS and CDR2 YFSETQ. CDR3 residues: CASSRTGTEETQYF. CDR3 DNA: TGCGCCAGCAGCCGGACAGGGACGGAGGAGACCCAGTACTTC.

The genes are TRBV5-5 and TRBJ1-4; a weak D match, TRBD1 (6 bases). Trimming shortened V by 4 bases and J by 7 bases, and 14 bases separated the two germline ends. Germline assignment: CDR1 SGHKS and CDR2 YYEKEE (reference sequence). The CDR3 runs 14 residues. The CDR3 coding sequence is TGTGCCAGCAGCATTTTCCCCAGGGGTGAAAAACTGTTTTTT. Translating it yields CASSIFPRGEKLFF.

A word on this clone: This specimen includes other DNA sequences encoding the same CDR3. This chain links TRBV6-1 with TRBJ2-5, with D uncertain. CDR1 and CDR2 (germline): MNHNS, SASEGT. The CDR3 is made up of 11 amino acids. V gave up 1 base and J gave up 5 bases, with 2 bases separating them. CDR3 sequence: CASSEVETQYF. CDR3 DNA: TGTGCCAGCAGTGAAGTTGAGACCCAGTACTTC.

About this clone: Other nucleotide sequences from this sample produce the same CDR3. The chain couples TRBV28 to TRBJ2-7; a weak D match, TRBD2 (5 bases). Germline V gene lookup returns CDR1 MDHEN and CDR2 SYDVKM. The CDR3 totals 14 residues. Deletions cut 3 bases from V and 2 bases from J, with 11 bases between. CDR3 sequence (DNA): TGTGCCAGCAGTTTGAGTAGCGTAACCTACGAGCAGTACTTC. As protein: CASSLSSVTYEQYF.

J is TRBJ1-4 and V is TRBV5-1, with D perhaps TRBD1 (6 bases). Trimming stripped 4 bases from V and 5 bases from J, with 15 bases between. CDR3 size: 15 residues. CDR1 and CDR2 from the germline V gene are SGHRS and YFSETQ. The CDR3 loop reads CASSDGTRPNEKLFF. The DNA of the CDR3 is TGCGCCAGCAGCGACGGGACAAGACCCAATGAAAAACTGTTTTTT.

The rearrangement joins TRBV18 to TRBJ2-7, with D perhaps matching TRBD2 (5 bases). Germline CDR1 KGHSH, CDR2 LQKENI. V gave up 3 bases and J gave up 6 bases, with 18 bases separating them. This CDR3 is 15 amino acids long. DNA for the CDR3: TGTGCCAGCTCACCGCTTCGTAGTAGCGAGACCGAGCAGTACTTC. This encodes CASSPLRSSETEQYF. Looking up the rest from reference TRBV18 and TRBJ2-7 gives the full variable domain: NAGVMQNPRHLVRRRGQEARLRCSPMKGHSHVYWYRQLPEEGLKFMVYLQKENIIDESGMPKERFSAEFPKEGPSILRIQQVVRGDSAAYFCASSPLRSSETEQYFGPGTRLTVT.

The chain couples TRBV19 to TRBJ2-7; 7 bases line up with TRBD1. The CDR3 extends over 14 amino acids. V shed 6 bases and J 3 bases; nucleotides not matched to a gene: 8. The V gene's germline CDR1 is LNHDA and CDR2 SQIVND (reference sequence). CDR3 region: CASSTLDRVYEQYF. Here the CDR3 DNA reads TGTGCCAGTAGCACCCTCGACAGGGTCTACGAGCAGTACTTC.

About this clone: Other DNA sequences in this specimen translate into the identical CDR3. CDR3 bases: TGCGCCAGCAGTGAGTCTTGGACCGGGGAGCTGTTTTTT. Translation gives CASSESWTGELFF. V is TRBV10-1 and J is TRBJ2-2, with D unresolved. The V gene lost 0 bases and the J gene lost 5 bases, with 4 bases spanning the gap. This CDR3 comprises 13 residues. Germline V lookup: CDR1 WNHNN, CDR2 SYGVQD (reference sequence).

The V and J genes are TRBV11-2 and TRBJ1-1; D not certain. Germline values: CDR1 SGHAT, CDR2 FQNNGV. With 0 bases removed from V and 7 bases from J, the gap between germline ends came to 12 bases. The CDR3 is 14 residues long. The CDR3 region is CASSLDRVLSEAFF. The CDR3 coding sequence is TGTGCCAGCAGCTTAGATCGGGTTTTAAGTGAAGCTTTCTTT.

V is TRBV9 and J is TRBJ2-5, with D unclear. V was shortened by 4 bases and J by 7 bases, with 14 bases between the two germline ends. This CDR3 region has 13 residues. Germline CDR1 is SGDLS and CDR2 is YYNGEE. CDR3 sequence reads: CASSPRPAGTQYF. The DNA of the CDR3 is TGTGCCAGCAGCCCCCGCCCCGCAGGGACCCAGTACTTC.

The chain combines TRBV7-9 with TRBJ2-3; D call uncertain. Germline CDR1 is SEHNR and CDR2 is FQNEAQ (reference sequence). This CDR3 region has 13 residues. The V and J ends lost 4 bases and 6 bases respectively, with 11 bases between them. The CDR3 DNA reads TGTGCCAGCAGCTCCTCCCACGTGGATACGCAGTATTTT. It specifies CASSSSHVDTQYF.

The rearrangement joins TRBV18 to TRBJ2-7, with a possible D match to TRBD1 (5 bases). V lost 5 bases and J 3 bases, leaving 14 bases between the germline ends. Per germline, CDR1 KGHSH and CDR2 LQKENI. The CDR3 contains 14 residues. CDR3 in amino acids: CASSGAGVNYEQYF. The DNA for the CDR3 is TGTGCCAGCTCAGGGGCAGGAGTCAACTACGAGCAGTACTTC.

The chain carries TRBV5-1 and TRBJ2-1; 8 nucleotides align to TRBD1. CDR1 is SGHRS and CDR2 is YFSETQ in the germline V gene. The CDR3 loop spans 20 amino acids. Trimming at V came to 2 bases and at J to 6 bases, leaving 22 bases not matched to a gene. Here the CDR3 DNA reads TGCGCCAGCAGCTTAATGGGAGGACAGGGCGAGACTAGTTTGGTCAATGAGCAGTTCTTC. Protein: CASSLMGGQGETSLVNEQFF.

The chain carries TRBV7-9 and TRBJ1-1; D remains ambiguous. The CDR3 extends over 15 amino acids. V shed 1 base and J shed 0 bases, with 9 bases lying between them. Germline values: CDR1 SEHNR, CDR2 FQNEAQ (reference sequence). The CDR3 DNA is TGTGCCAGCAGCTTAGTGCGTGGATTGAACACTGAAGCTTTCTTT. This encodes CASSLVRGLNTEAFF.

Notes on this clone: Other nucleotide sequences from this sample produce the same CDR3. The chain recombines TRBV28 with TRBJ1-2; weak D call: TRBD1 (5 bases). Germline CDR1 and CDR2: MDHEN and SYDVKM. This CDR3 is 13 amino acids long. Trimming removed 3 bases at V and 8 bases at J, with 13 bases between. The CDR3 region is CASSFRGASGYTF. The CDR3 DNA reads as TGTGCCAGCAGTTTCCGCGGGGCATCCGGCTACACCTTC.

The V call is TRBV10-3, the J call TRBJ1-3; D is uncertain. Germline V CDR1 and CDR2: ENHRY, SYGVKD. This CDR3 contains 16 residues. V gave up 3 bases and J gave up 0 bases, with 12 bases separating them. DNA of the CDR3: TGTGCCATCAGTGATCTTGGGCGGCGCTCTGGAAACACCATATATTTT. It encodes CAISDLGRRSGNTIYF.